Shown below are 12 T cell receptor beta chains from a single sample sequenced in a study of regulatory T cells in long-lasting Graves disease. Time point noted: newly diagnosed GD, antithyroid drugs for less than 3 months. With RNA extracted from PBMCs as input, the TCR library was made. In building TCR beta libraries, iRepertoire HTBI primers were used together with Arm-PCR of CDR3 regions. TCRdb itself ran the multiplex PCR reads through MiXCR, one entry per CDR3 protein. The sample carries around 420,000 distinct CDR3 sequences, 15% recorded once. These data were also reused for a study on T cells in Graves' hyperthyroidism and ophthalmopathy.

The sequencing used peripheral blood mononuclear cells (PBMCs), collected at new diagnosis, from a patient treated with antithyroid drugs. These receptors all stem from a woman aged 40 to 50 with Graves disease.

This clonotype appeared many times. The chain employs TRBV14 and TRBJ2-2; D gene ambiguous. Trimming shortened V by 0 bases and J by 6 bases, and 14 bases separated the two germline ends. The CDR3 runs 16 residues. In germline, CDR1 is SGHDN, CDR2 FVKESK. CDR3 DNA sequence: TGTGCCAGCAGCCAAGATCGCTGGGATTTAGCCGGGGAGCTGTTTTTT. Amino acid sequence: CASSQDRWDLAGELFF.

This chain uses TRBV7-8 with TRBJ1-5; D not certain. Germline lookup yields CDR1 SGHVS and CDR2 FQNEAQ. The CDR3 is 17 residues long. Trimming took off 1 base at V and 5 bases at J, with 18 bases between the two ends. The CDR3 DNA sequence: TGTGCCAGCAGCTTAGGGGCTCTTACGGAGGGCTATCAGCCCCAGCATTTT. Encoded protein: CASSLGALTEGYQPQHF.

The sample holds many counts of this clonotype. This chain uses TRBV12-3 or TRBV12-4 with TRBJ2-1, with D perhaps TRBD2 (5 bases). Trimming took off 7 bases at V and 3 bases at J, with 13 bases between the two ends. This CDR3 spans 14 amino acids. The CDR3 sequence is CASTWRHIYNEQFF. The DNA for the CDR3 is TGTGCCAGCACCTGGAGGCATATCTACAATGAGCAGTTCTTC.

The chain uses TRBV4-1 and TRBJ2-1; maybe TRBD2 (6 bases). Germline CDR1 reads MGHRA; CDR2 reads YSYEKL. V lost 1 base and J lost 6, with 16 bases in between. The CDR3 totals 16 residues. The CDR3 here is CASSQGDGRNLNEQFF. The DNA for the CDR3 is TGCGCCAGCAGCCAAGGTGACGGGAGAAACCTCAATGAGCAGTTCTTC.

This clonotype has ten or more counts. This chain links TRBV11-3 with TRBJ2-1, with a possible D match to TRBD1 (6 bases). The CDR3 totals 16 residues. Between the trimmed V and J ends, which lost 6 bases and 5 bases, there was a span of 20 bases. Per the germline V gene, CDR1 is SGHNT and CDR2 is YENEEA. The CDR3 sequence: CASRSYTGIPHNEQFF. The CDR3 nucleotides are TGTGCCAGCAGATCTTATACAGGGATCCCCCACAATGAGCAGTTCTTC.

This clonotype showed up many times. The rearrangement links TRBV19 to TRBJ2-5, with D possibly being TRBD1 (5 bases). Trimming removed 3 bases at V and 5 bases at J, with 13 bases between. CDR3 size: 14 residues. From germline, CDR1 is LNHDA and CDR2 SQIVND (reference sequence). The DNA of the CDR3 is TGTGCCAGTAGTATCGATCCAGGGCGGGAGACCCAGTACTTC. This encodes CASSIDPGRETQYF.

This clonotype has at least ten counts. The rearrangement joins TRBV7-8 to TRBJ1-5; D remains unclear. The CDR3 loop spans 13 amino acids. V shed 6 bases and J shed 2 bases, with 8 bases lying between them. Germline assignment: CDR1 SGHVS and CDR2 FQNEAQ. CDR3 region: CASSSQGNQPQHF. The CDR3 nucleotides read TGTGCCAGCAGTTCTCAAGGCAATCAGCCCCAGCATTTT. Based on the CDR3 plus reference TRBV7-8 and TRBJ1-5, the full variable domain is GAGVSQSPRYKVAKRGQDVALRCDPISGHVSLFWYQQALGQGPEFLTYFQNEAQLDKSGLPSDRFFAERPEGSVSTLKIQRTQQEDSAVYLCASSSQGNQPQHFGDGTRLSIL.

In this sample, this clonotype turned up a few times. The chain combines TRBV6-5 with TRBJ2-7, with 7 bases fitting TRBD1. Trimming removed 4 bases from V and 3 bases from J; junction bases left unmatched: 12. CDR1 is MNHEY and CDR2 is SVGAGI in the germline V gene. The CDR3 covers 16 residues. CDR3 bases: TGTGCCAGCAGTTGGGCCGGGACAGCAGTAGTCTACGAGCAGTACTTC. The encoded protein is CASSWAGTAVVYEQYF.

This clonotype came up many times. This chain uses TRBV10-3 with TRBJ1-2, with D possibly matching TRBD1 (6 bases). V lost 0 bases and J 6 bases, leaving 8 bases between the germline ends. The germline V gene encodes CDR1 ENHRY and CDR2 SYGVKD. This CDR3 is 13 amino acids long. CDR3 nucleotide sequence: TGTGCCATCAGTGAGTCGAAGGGGGATGGCTACACCTTC. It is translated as CAISESKGDGYTF.

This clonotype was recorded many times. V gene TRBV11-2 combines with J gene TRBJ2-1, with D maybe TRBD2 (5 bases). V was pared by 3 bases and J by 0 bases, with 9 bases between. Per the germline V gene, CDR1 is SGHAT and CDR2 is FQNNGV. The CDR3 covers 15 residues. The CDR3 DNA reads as TGTGCCAGCAGCTTGCGGGTGAGCTCCTACAATGAGCAGTTCTTC. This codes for CASSLRVSSYNEQFF.

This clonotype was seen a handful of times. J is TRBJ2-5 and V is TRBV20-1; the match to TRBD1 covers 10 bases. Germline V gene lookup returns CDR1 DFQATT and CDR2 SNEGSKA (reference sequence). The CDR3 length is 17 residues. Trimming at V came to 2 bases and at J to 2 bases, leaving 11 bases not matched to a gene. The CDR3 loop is CSARSQGRGQGQETQYF. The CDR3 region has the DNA TGCAGTGCTAGAAGCCAGGGCCGGGGACAGGGGCAAGAGACCCAGTACTTC.

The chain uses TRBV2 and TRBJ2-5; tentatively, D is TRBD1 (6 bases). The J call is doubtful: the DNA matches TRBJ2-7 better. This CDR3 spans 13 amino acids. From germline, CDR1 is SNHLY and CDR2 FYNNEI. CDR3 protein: CASSLGQSHEQYF. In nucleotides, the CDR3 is TGTGCCAGCAGCTTGGGACAATCCCACGAGCAGTACTTC.